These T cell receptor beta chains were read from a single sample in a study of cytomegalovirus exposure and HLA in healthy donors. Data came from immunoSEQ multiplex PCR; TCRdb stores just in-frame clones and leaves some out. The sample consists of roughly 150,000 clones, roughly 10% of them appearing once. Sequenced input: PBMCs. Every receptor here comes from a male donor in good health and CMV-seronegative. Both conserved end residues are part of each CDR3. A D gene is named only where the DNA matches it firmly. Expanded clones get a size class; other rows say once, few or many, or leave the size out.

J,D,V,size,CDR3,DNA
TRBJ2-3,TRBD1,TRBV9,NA,CASSPQQGLSTDTQYF,TGTGCCAGCAGCCCTCAACAGGGGTTAAGCACAGATACGCAGTATTTT
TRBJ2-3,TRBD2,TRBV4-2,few,CASSQSPSGGGWGDTQYF,TGTGCCAGCAGCCAAAGCCCCTCCGGCGGGGGGTGGGGAGATACGCAGTATTTT
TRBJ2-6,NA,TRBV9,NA,CASSVEGSSGANVLTF,TGTGCCAGCAGCGTAGAGGGGTCTTCTGGGGCCAACGTCCTGACTTTC
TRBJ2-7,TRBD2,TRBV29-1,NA,CSVSGTSGKTYAQYF,TGCAGCGTCTCCGGGACTAGCGGGAAAACCTACGCGCAGTACTTC
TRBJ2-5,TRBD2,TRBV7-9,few,CASSSSGSGYQETQYF,TGTGCCAGCAGCTCTAGCGGGAGTGGTTACCAAGAGACCCAGTACTTC
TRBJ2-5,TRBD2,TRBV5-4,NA,CASSTLGLAGEETQYF,TGTGCCAGCAGCACCCTCGGCCTAGCGGGGGAGGAGACCCAGTACTTC
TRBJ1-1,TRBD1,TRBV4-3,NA,CASSHGDRGPNTEAFF,TGCGCCAGCAGCCACGGTGACAGGGGGCCGAACACTGAAGCTTTCTTT
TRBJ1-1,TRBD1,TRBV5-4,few,CASSPRTGETEAFF,TGTGCCAGCAGCCCGAGGACAGGGGAGACTGAAGCTTTCTTT
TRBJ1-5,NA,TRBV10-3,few,CAISESGTSNQPQHF,TGTGCCATCAGTGAGTCCGGGACAAGCAATCAGCCCCAGCATTTT
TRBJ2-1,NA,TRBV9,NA,CASTPLAGLYNEQFF,TGTGCCAGCACCCCCCTGGCGGGCCTCTACAATGAGCAGTTCTTC
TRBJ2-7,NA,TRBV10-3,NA,CAISESYSIREQYF,TGTGCCATCAGTGAGTCCTACTCGATCCGTGAGCAGTACTTC
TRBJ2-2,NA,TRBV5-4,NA,CASSLAGTGELFF,TGTGCCAGCAGCTTGGCGGGAACCGGGGAGCTGTTTTTT
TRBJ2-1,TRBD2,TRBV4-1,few,CASSRTSGGYNEQFF,TGCGCCAGCAGCCGTACGAGCGGGGGGTACAATGAGCAGTTCTTC
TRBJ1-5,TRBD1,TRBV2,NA,CASSVPLGQINQPQHF,TGTGCCAGCAGTGTCCCATTGGGACAGATCAATCAGCCCCAGCATTTT
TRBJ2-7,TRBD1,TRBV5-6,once,CASSHQTGVYDEQYF,TGTGCCAGCAGCCATCAGACAGGGGTCTACGACGAGCAGTACTTC